The clone carrying this TCR beta chain was detected ten times or more. Through a sample-barcoded 5' primer and a J-beta primer mix, a second PCR was run for roughly 6 to 11 cycles. TCRdb itself ran the 5' RACE reads through MiXCR, one entry per CDR3 protein. Of 1.5 million to 2 million distinct CDR3 sequences in the sample, roughly a third are singletons; the top ten hold approximately 10%. The data derive from a study of blood T cells in healthy people across ages. The sequenced sample consisted of blood. This clonotype originated in a woman in her 30s in good health.

CDR3 region: CASSTHTQYF. The CDR3 coding sequence is TGTGCCAGCAGCACCCATACGCAGTATTTT. The V call is TRBV7-9, the J call TRBJ2-3; D unresolved. The CDR3 length is 10 residues. V was shortened by 5 bases and J by 7 bases, with 4 bases between the two germline ends. Germline-derived CDR1 and CDR2 are SEHNR and FQNEAQ (reference sequence).